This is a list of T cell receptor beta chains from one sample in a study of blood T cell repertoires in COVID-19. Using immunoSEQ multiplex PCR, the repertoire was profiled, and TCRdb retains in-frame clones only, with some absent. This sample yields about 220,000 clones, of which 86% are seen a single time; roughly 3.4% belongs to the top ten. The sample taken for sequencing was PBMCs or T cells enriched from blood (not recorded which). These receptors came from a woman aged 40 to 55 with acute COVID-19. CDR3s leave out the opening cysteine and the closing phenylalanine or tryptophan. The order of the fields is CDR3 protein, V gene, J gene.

cdr3_aa: AISAAGGPRNYGYT
v_call: TRBV10-3
j_call: TRBJ1-2

cdr3_aa: ASSTRQGRYEQY
v_call: TRBV6-2/TRBV6-3
j_call: TRBJ2-7

cdr3_aa: ASREVGDGYT
v_call: TRBV5-1
j_call: TRBJ1-2

cdr3_aa: ASSSRQDEAF
v_call: TRBV12-3/TRBV12-4
j_call: TRBJ1-1

cdr3_aa: SVAGTRNSYEQY
v_call: TRBV29-1
j_call: TRBJ2-7

cdr3_aa: ASSQVDGQGSQPQH
v_call: TRBV4-1
j_call: TRBJ1-5

cdr3_aa: ASDSDSQSSGNTIY
v_call: TRBV2
j_call: TRBJ1-3

cdr3_aa: ASSLSTEAF
v_call: TRBV2
j_call: TRBJ1-1

cdr3_aa: ASSKRTGTSPEAF
v_call: TRBV21-1
j_call: TRBJ1-1

cdr3_aa: ASSDSAGASTDTQY
v_call: TRBV6-4
j_call: TRBJ2-3

cdr3_aa: ASSFRGDGEAF
v_call: TRBV5-1
j_call: TRBJ1-1

cdr3_aa: ASSLEAGGLETQY
v_call: TRBV7-7
j_call: TRBJ2-5

cdr3_aa: ASSIFGRGTGSGNTIY
v_call: TRBV19
j_call: TRBJ1-3

cdr3_aa: ASSRLGAQLAKNIQY
v_call: TRBV7-9
j_call: TRBJ2-4

cdr3_aa: ASRGSGEETQY
v_call: TRBV5-1
j_call: TRBJ2-5

cdr3_aa: ASRMSKGYT
v_call: TRBV12-3/TRBV12-4
j_call: TRBJ1-2

cdr3_aa: ASSLERGENTIY
v_call: TRBV7-9
j_call: TRBJ1-3

cdr3_aa: ASSPGGWDGYGYT
v_call: TRBV4-3
j_call: TRBJ1-2

cdr3_aa: ASSLGPYNSPLH
v_call: TRBV7-9
j_call: TRBJ1-6

cdr3_aa: ASSAQQGRAGYT
v_call: TRBV9
j_call: TRBJ1-2

cdr3_aa: ASSPRDSQNQPQH
v_call: TRBV4-1
j_call: TRBJ1-5

cdr3_aa: ASSYKSVNTEAF
v_call: TRBV6-5
j_call: TRBJ1-1

cdr3_aa: ASSVAGGGGLNEQF
v_call: TRBV9
j_call: TRBJ2-1

cdr3_aa: ASSIDRRSQPQH
v_call: TRBV19
j_call: TRBJ1-5

cdr3_aa: ASSLREYTGELF
v_call: TRBV4-2
j_call: TRBJ2-2

cdr3_aa: ASSPTGGNSGNTIY
v_call: TRBV18
j_call: TRBJ1-3

cdr3_aa: ASGLLAGNTGELF
v_call: TRBV6-5
j_call: TRBJ2-2

cdr3_aa: ASSQDGAGGATDTQY
v_call: TRBV4-2
j_call: TRBJ2-3

cdr3_aa: ASSHRDRGRVYGYT
v_call: TRBV4-1
j_call: TRBJ1-2

cdr3_aa: ASSEGTGGREGYT
v_call: TRBV6-1
j_call: TRBJ1-2

cdr3_aa: ASSVNTEAF
v_call: TRBV3-1/TRBV3-2
j_call: TRBJ1-1

cdr3_aa: ASSFWAGAPNEQF
v_call: TRBV5-1
j_call: TRBJ2-1

cdr3_aa: ASSLATGTRNTIY
v_call: TRBV5-6
j_call: TRBJ1-3

cdr3_aa: ASSAPGPDSAPSNYGYT
v_call: TRBV9
j_call: TRBJ1-2

cdr3_aa: ASSPRTGRAGELF
v_call: TRBV3-1/TRBV3-2
j_call: TRBJ2-2

cdr3_aa: ASSTVMNTEAF
v_call: TRBV12-3/TRBV12-4
j_call: TRBJ1-1

cdr3_aa: ASRVSGTTNEKLF
v_call: TRBV4-3
j_call: TRBJ1-4

cdr3_aa: ASSSSDRTNTEAF
v_call: TRBV28
j_call: TRBJ1-1

cdr3_aa: ASSFMGPEAF
v_call: TRBV13
j_call: TRBJ1-1

cdr3_aa: ASRPLAGTYNEQF
v_call: TRBV2
j_call: TRBJ2-1

cdr3_aa: ASSLVDRVTEAF
v_call: TRBV13
j_call: TRBJ1-1

cdr3_aa: ASSIGQGARDTQY
v_call: TRBV6-4
j_call: TRBJ2-3

cdr3_aa: ASSHLRDTLNYGYT
v_call: TRBV3-1/TRBV3-2
j_call: TRBJ1-2

cdr3_aa: ASSLVHRGNTGELF
v_call: TRBV7-3
j_call: TRBJ2-2

cdr3_aa: ASLPNILGTGELF
v_call: TRBV2
j_call: TRBJ2-2

cdr3_aa: ASSFRTGFTDTQY
v_call: TRBV5-6
j_call: TRBJ2-3

cdr3_aa: ASSVDRGTEAF
v_call: TRBV6-4
j_call: TRBJ1-1

cdr3_aa: ASSPPGLAGDEQF
v_call: TRBV28
j_call: TRBJ2-1

cdr3_aa: ATRLGGRGEAF
v_call: TRBV19
j_call: TRBJ1-1

cdr3_aa: ASSKRAQGMNTEAF
v_call: TRBV21-1
j_call: TRBJ1-1

cdr3_aa: AWSPSGELF
v_call: TRBV30
j_call: TRBJ2-2

cdr3_aa: SVEVAGRNTEAF
v_call: TRBV29-1
j_call: TRBJ1-1

cdr3_aa: ASSPHREPGTGQETQY
v_call: TRBV7-2
j_call: TRBJ2-5

cdr3_aa: ASRNTGVFYGYT
v_call: TRBV7-8
j_call: TRBJ1-2

cdr3_aa: ASGIGGAEAF
v_call: TRBV5-5
j_call: TRBJ1-1

cdr3_aa: AWSPDRVGNTIY
v_call: TRBV30
j_call: TRBJ1-3

cdr3_aa: ASSPHKGGGNGYT
v_call: TRBV27
j_call: TRBJ1-2